A single sample is the source of the 21 T cell receptor beta chains below, sequenced in a study of shared clonotypes between healthy human individuals. In the naive CD8 group, cells lacked CD45RO and were positively selected for CCR7, so terminally differentiated effector memory CD45RA+ cells were left out. This table comes from immunoSEQ multiplex PCR, and its TCRdb copy is limited to in-frame clones, with some not included. The sample includes 600,000 or so clones, 95% to 98% of them seen just once. The sample taken for sequencing was naive CD8+ T cells sorted from blood. The receptors come from a man aged 30 to 45 in good health.

V usage is TRBV13 and J usage is TRBJ2-3; D is unclear. Germline values: CDR1 PRHDT, CDR2 FYEKMQ (reference sequence). V was clipped by 0 bases and J by 2 bases, with 9 bases between them. The CDR3 extends over 15 amino acids. CDR3 sequence reads: CASSLGPADTDTQYF. The CDR3 DNA is TGTGCCAGCAGCTTAGGCCCGGCAGACACAGATACGCAGTATTTT.

This chain links TRBV6-5 with TRBJ2-5; no reliable D call. V dropped 6 bases and J dropped 4 bases, with 12 bases sitting between them. The CDR3 consists of 13 residues. CDR1 and CDR2 from the germline V gene are MNHEY and SVGAGI. CDR3 region: CASRGQDPETQYF. CDR3 DNA sequence: TGTGCCAGCAGGGGCCAAGACCCAGAGACCCAGTACTTC.

This chain joins TRBV10-2 and TRBJ2-7; D is undetermined. V lost 5 bases and J lost 1, with 6 bases in between. The germline V gene encodes CDR1 WSHSY and CDR2 SAAADI. The CDR3 is 12 residues long. The CDR3 loop reads CASSLGSYEQYF. The CDR3 bases are TGCGCCAGCAGTCTTGGTTCCTACGAGCAGTACTTC.

The rearrangement links TRBV4-1 to TRBJ1-1, with D hard to call. Trimming stripped 0 bases from V and 3 bases from J, with 8 bases between. This CDR3 has 14 residues. Germline CDR1 MGHRA, CDR2 YSYEKL. The CDR3 DNA is TGCGCCAGCAGCCAAGAAGGACCATACACTGAAGCTTTCTTT. Amino acid sequence: CASSQEGPYTEAFF.

The genes are TRBV10-3 and TRBJ2-1, with 8 bases fitting TRBD2. Germline V gene data show CDR1 as ENHRY and CDR2 as SYGVKD. The trim removed 3 bases at V and 8 bases at J, leaving 3 bases unmatched. CDR3 size: 13 residues. CDR3 residues: CAISDLAGYEQFF. DNA of the CDR3: TGTGCCATCAGTGACCTAGCGGGTTATGAGCAGTTCTTC.

The chain employs TRBV6-5 and TRBJ1-1, with no clear D. The length of the CDR3 is 13 residues. The V gene's germline CDR1 is MNHEY and CDR2 SVGAGI. V was trimmed by 6 bases and J by 8 bases, leaving 16 bases between them. CDR3 in amino acids: CASRVGPTGEAFF. The DNA for the CDR3 is TGTGCCAGCAGGGTCGGGCCCACGGGCGAAGCTTTCTTT.

The chain couples TRBV2 to TRBJ2-1, with 9 bases identical to TRBD1. Germline V gives CDR1 SNHLY, CDR2 FYNNEI. After removal of 7 bases from V and 0 bases from J, the junction contained 7 bases not matched to a gene. This CDR3 has 16 residues. The DNA of the CDR3 is TGTGCCAGCATGTTCGGGACAGGGTACTCCTACAATGAGCAGTTCTTC. It specifies CASMFGTGYSYNEQFF.

This chain links TRBV7-9 with TRBJ2-5; D not resolved. The CDR3 length is 13 residues. CDR1 is SEHNR, CDR2 FQNEAQ, per germline (reference sequence). Trimming took 3 bases from V and 3 from J, leaving 8 bases between them. CDR3 in amino acids: CASSFQVEETQYF. CDR3 in DNA: TGTGCCAGCAGCTTTCAGGTGGAAGAGACCCAGTACTTC.

The V gene is TRBV7-6, the J gene TRBJ2-1, with 10 bases that match TRBD2. V lost 1 base to trimming and J lost 7 bases; unmatched junction nucleotides: 4. The V gene's germline CDR1 is SGHVS and CDR2 FNYEAQ. The CDR3 covers 15 residues. The CDR3 DNA is TGTGCCAGCAGCTTAGAAGCGGGAGGGCCGAATGAGCAGTTCTTC. Protein: CASSLEAGGPNEQFF.

The V gene is TRBV11-1, the J gene TRBJ2-1, with D unresolved. The V end lost 1 base, the J end lost 0 bases, and 13 bases lay between the germline ends. This CDR3 is built from 17 residues. CDR1 is SGHAT and CDR2 is FQDESV in the germline V gene (reference sequence). The CDR3 spells CASSLGPALSSYNEQFF. The CDR3 nucleotides are TGTGCCAGCAGCTTAGGGCCAGCCCTGAGCTCCTACAATGAGCAGTTCTTC.

The rearrangement joins TRBV7-6 to TRBJ2-7, with D perhaps given as TRBD1 or TRBD2 (5 bases each). The CDR3 sequence is 12 residues long. V shed 6 bases and J shed 10 bases, with 16 bases lying between them. Looked up from germline, CDR1 is SGHVS and CDR2 is FNYEAQ. In DNA, the CDR3 is TGTGCCAGCAGTTCAGCAGCCGGGGACCAGTACTTC. Protein sequence: CASSSAAGDQYF.

V is TRBV4-3 and J is TRBJ2-7; TRBD2 aligns across 7 bases. In germline, CDR1 is LGHNA, CDR2 YSLEER. J lost 2 bases, V lost 1 base, and 2 bases had no gene match. There are 14 residues in the CDR3. This CDR3 reads CASSQVRGAYEQYF. The CDR3 DNA reads TGCGCCAGCAGCCAAGTACGGGGGGCCTACGAGCAGTACTTC.

The V and J genes are TRBV25-1 and TRBJ2-2, with D maybe TRBD2 (5 bases). The CDR3 sequence is 15 residues long. V was trimmed by 5 bases and J by 5 bases, leaving 15 bases between them. Germline assignment: CDR1 MGHDK and CDR2 SYGVNS. CDR3: CASSRLSGWTGELFF. CDR3 nucleotides: TGTGCCAGCAGTCGCCTTTCGGGATGGACCGGGGAGCTGTTTTTT.

CDR3 nucleotide sequence: TGTGCCAGCAGCCCAGCGGGAGGGGTTGGAGAGACCCAGTACTTC. Translated: CASSPAGGVGETQYF. The chain employs TRBV9 and TRBJ2-5; TRBD2 matches 10 bases. The CDR3 is 15 residues long. The ends lost 4 bases at V and 4 bases at J; junction bases unmatched: 7. CDR1 is SGDLS and CDR2 is YYNGEE in the germline V gene.

As concerns this clone: The same CDR3 arises from other DNA sequences in this sample as well. The rearrangement uses TRBV4-1 and TRBJ1-4; no clear D. The germline V and J ends were trimmed by 1 base and 6 bases, with 6 bases remaining between them. The CDR3 covers 13 residues. Germline lookup yields CDR1 MGHRA and CDR2 YSYEKL. The CDR3 coding sequence is TGCGCCAGCAGCCAAGGGACGGATGAAAAACTGTTTTTT. Amino acid sequence: CASSQGTDEKLFF.

The DNA of the CDR3 is TGTGCCAGCAGCCCGGGTCCCATCTACGAGCAGTACTTC. Amino acid sequence: CASSPGPIYEQYF. The chain couples TRBV5-4 to TRBJ2-7; D is uncertain. The CDR3 is 13 amino acids. V was cut by 4 bases and J by 3 bases, with 11 bases left in between. The germline V gene has CDR1 SGHNT and CDR2 YYREEE (reference sequence).

CDR3 in DNA: TGTGCCTGGAGTGTAGCGTCGTGGGGTCTCTCGTCCTACGAGCAGTACTTC. Its protein product is CAWSVASWGLSSYEQYF. This sequence joins TRBV30 and TRBJ2-7; D unclear. The CDR3 covers 17 residues. Deletions cut 0 bases from V and 1 base from J, with 19 bases between. CDR1 is GTSNPN and CDR2 is SVGIG in the germline V gene (reference sequence).

V and J are TRBV11-3 and TRBJ2-5; 15 nucleotides line up with TRBD2. The junction had 7 bases not matched to a gene; V was cut back by 5 bases and J by 0 bases. The germline gives CDR1 SGHNT, CDR2 YENEEA. The CDR3 has 18 residues. The CDR3 bases are TGTGCCAGCAGCCCCGGGACTAGCGGGAGGATGTACCAAGAGACCCAGTACTTC. Its protein is CASSPGTSGRMYQETQYF.

The chain is built from TRBV6-1 and TRBJ2-7, with TRBD2 as a possible D gene (5 bases). The CDR3 extends over 15 amino acids. CDR1 is MNHNS and CDR2 is SASEGT in the germline V gene. The V end lost 6 bases, the J end lost 0 bases, and 15 bases lay between the germline ends. In DNA form, the CDR3 reads TGTGCCAGCAGCCTCGCCCCGGGGAGCTCCTACGAGCAGTACTTC. Translation: CASSLAPGSSYEQYF.

The J gene is TRBJ1-2, the V gene TRBV14, with D possibly being TRBD1 (5 bases). Deletions cut 1 base from V and 8 bases from J, with 20 bases between. The CDR3 has 16 amino acids. Germline lookup yields CDR1 SGHDN and CDR2 FVKESK. The CDR3: CASSQGGSGQVKGYTF. CDR3 bases: TGTGCCAGCAGCCAAGGAGGGTCAGGGCAAGTAAAAGGCTACACCTTC.

The genes are TRBV10-2 and TRBJ2-1; 9 positions match TRBD1. Looked up from germline, CDR1 is WSHSY and CDR2 is SAAADI. CDR3 length: 16 amino acids. With V trimmed by 6 bases and J by 4 bases, 10 bases remained unmatched. The CDR3 sequence: CASREQGAGRYNEQFF. In nucleotides, the CDR3 is TGCGCCAGCAGGGAACAGGGGGCGGGAAGATACAATGAGCAGTTCTTC.